This T cell receptor (beta chain) derives from a study of cytomegalovirus exposure and HLA in healthy donors. Study-wide points: The investigators catalogued 150 to 200 TCR beta chains as cytomegalovirus-associated. Later examination showed HLA-associated TCR beta chains had greater clonal expansion than equally common others.

As to this clone: Its cognate antigen is unknown.

The CDR3 totals 15 residues. V was pared by 2 bases and J by 6 bases, with 6 bases of the junction left unmatched. Germline V gives CDR1 KGHSH, CDR2 LQKENI. 13 Jbeta primers and 60 Vbeta primers were used for the PCR. Sequencing used immunoSEQ multiplex PCR; TCRdb keeps in-frame clones, though not all of them. The sample shows over 100,000 clones, 79% of them seen only once. Sample: PBMCs. The TCR comes from a male donor in good health and CMV-seronegative. This chain links TRBV18 with TRBJ1-5; the match to TRBD1 covers 8 bases. In DNA, the CDR3 is TGTGCCAGCTCACCAGGGCAGGGGGCCGGTCAGCCCCAGCATTTT. Protein: CASSPGQGAGQPQHF.